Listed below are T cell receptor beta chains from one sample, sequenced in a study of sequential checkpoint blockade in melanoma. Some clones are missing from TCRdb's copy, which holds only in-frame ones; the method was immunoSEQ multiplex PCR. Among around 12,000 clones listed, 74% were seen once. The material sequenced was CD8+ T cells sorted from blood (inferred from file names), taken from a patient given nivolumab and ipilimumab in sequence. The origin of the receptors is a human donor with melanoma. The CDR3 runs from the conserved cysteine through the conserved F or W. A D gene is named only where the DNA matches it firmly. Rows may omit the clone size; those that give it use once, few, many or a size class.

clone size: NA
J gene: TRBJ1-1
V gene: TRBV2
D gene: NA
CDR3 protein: CASRDVGGLNTEAFF
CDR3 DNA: TGTGCCAGCAGGGATGTTGGAGGGTTGAACACTGAAGCTTTCTTT

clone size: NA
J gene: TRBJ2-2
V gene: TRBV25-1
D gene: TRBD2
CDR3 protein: CASAATSGGVGELFF
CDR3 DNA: TGTGCCAGCGCTGCTACTAGCGGGGGAGTCGGGGAGCTGTTTTTT

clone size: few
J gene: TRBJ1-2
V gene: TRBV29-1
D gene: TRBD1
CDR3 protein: CSVKDRDSNYGYTF
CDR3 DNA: TGCAGCGTTAAGGACAGGGACAGCAACTATGGCTACACCTTC

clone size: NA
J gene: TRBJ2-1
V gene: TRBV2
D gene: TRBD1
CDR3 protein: CASSETGTAFNEQFF
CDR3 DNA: TGTGCCAGCAGCGAAACCGGGACAGCGTTCAATGAGCAGTTCTTC

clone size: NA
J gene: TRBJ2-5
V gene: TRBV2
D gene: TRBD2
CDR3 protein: CASNLLAGHQETQYF
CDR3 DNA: TGTGCCAGCAACCTCCTAGCGGGCCACCAAGAGACCCAGTACTTC

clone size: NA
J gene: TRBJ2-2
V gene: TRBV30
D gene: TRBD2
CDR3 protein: CAWSGGAIGELFF
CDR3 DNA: TGTGCCTGGAGCGGGGGGGCCATCGGGGAGCTGTTTTTT

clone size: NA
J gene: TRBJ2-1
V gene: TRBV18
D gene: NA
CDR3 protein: CASSFQRGTEQFF
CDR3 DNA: TGTGCCAGCTCTTTTCAAAGGGGGACGGAGCAGTTCTTC

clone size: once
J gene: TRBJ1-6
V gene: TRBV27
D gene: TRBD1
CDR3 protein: CASSWQGANSPLHF
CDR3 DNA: TGTGCCAGCAGTTGGCAGGGGGCGAATTCACCCCTCCACTTT

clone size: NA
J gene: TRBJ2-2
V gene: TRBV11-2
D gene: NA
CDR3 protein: CASSLVSPNTGELFF
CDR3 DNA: TGTGCCAGCAGCTTAGTTAGTCCGAACACCGGGGAGCTGTTTTTT

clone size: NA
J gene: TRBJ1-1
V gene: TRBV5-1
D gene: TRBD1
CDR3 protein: CASSLRIYRGGRTEAFF
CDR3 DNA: TGCGCCAGCAGCTTGAGAATTTACAGGGGAGGTCGCACTGAAGCTTTCTTT

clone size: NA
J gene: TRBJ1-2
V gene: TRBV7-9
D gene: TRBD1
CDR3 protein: CATLDRGGGYTF
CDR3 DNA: TGTGCCACCCTGGACAGGGGAGGTGGCTACACCTTC

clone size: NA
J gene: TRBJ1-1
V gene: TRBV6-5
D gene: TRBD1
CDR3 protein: CASRGQTEGYTEAFF
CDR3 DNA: TGTGCCAGCAGGGGACAGACAGAGGGGTACACTGAAGCTTTCTTT

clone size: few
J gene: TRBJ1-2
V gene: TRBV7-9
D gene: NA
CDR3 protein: CASSTGSVGYTF
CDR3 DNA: TGTGCCAGCTCTACGGGGTCAGTAGGCTACACCTTC

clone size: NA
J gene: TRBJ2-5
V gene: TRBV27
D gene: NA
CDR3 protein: CASRSLGGEETQYF
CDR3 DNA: TGTGCCAGCAGATCCCTGGGGGGAGAGGAGACCCAGTACTTC

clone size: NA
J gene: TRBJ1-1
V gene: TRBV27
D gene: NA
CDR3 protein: CASSVGAGAGTEAFF
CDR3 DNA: TGTGCCAGCTCGGTGGGGGCAGGGGCTGGTACTGAAGCTTTCTTT

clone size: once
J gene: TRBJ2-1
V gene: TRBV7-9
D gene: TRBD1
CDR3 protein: CASSSWTGEYNEQFF
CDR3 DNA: TGTGCCAGCAGCTCGTGGACAGGGGAATACAATGAGCAGTTCTTC

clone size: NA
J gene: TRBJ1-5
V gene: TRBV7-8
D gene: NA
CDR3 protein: CASSLGSGGGNQPQHF
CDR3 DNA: TGTGCCAGCAGCTTAGGAAGTGGCGGGGGGAATCAGCCCCAGCATTTT

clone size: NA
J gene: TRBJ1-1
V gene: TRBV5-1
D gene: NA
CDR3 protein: CASSLTGLTEAFF
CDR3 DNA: TGCGCCAGCAGCTTGACAGGGCTGACTGAAGCTTTCTTT

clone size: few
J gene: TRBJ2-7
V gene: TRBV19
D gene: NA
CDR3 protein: CASSIVQGYEQYF
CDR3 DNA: TGTGCCAGTAGTATAGTACAGGGCTACGAGCAGTACTTC

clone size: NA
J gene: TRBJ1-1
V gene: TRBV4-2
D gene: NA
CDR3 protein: CASAGGAHTEAFF
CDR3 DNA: TGTGCCAGCGCCGGCGGGGCGCACACTGAAGCTTTCTTT

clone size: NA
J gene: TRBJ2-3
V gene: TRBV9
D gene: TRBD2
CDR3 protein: CASSTTHGRSTDTQYF
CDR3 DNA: TGTGCCAGCAGTACTACCCACGGGAGGAGCACAGATACGCAGTATTTT

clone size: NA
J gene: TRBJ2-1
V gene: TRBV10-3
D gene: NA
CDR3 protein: CAISPEDSINEQFF
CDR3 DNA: TGTGCCATCAGCCCGGAGGACTCCATAAATGAGCAGTTCTTC

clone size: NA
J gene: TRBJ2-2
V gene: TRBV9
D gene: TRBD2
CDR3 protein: CASRREKGELFF
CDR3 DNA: TGTGCCAGCAGGCGGGAGAAAGGGGAGCTGTTTTTT

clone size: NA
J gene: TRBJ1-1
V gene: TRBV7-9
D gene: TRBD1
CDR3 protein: CASSLRQGFNTEAFF
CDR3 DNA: TGTGCCAGCAGCTTAAGACAGGGCTTTAACACTGAAGCTTTCTTT

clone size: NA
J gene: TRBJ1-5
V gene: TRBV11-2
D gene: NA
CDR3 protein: CASSLDAGQPQHF
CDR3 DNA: TGTGCCAGCAGCTTAGATGCCGGTCAGCCCCAGCATTTT

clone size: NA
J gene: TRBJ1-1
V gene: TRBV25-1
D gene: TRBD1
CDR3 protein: CASSEYGTGLSEAFF
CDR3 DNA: TGTGCCAGCAGTGAATATGGGACAGGACTCTCTGAAGCTTTCTTT

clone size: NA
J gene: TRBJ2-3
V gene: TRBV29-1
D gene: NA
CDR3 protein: CSVERGLSTDTQYF
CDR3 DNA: TGCAGCGTTGAAAGGGGACTTAGCACAGATACGCAGTATTTT

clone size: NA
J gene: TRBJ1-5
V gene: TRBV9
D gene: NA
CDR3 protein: CASSVVPGGKPQHF
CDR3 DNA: TGTGCCAGCAGCGTAGTACCGGGGGGGAAACCCCAGCATTTT

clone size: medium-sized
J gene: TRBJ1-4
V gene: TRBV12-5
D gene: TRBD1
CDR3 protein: CASAPRKTGVGEKLFF
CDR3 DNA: TGTGCTAGTGCCCCGCGCAAGACAGGGGTTGGTGAAAAACTGTTTTTT

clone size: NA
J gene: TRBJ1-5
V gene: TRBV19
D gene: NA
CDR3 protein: CASSMVGGYQPQHF
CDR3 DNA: TGTGCCAGTAGTATGGTTGGCGGCTATCAGCCCCAGCATTTT

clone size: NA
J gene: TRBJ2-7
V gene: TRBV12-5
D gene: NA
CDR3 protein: CASGLVHHEQYF
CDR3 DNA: TGTGCTAGTGGTTTGGTACATCACGAGCAGTACTTC

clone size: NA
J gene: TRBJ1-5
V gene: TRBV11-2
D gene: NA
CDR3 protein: CASSKIGNQPQHF
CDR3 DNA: TGTGCCAGCAGCAAAATTGGCAACCAGCCCCAGCATTTT

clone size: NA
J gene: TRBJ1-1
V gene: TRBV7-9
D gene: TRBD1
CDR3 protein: CASSPRDSLMNTEAFF
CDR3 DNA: TGTGCCAGCAGCCCGCGGGACAGTCTCATGAACACTGAAGCTTTCTTT

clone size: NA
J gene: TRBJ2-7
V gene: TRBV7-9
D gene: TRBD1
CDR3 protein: CASSSPLGQGISYEQYF
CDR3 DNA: TGTGCCAGCAGCTCTCCCTTGGGACAGGGAATCTCCTACGAGCAGTACTTC

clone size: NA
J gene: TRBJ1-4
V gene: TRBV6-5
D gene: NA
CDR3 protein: CASSCPVRGANEKLFF
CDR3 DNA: TGTGCCAGCAGTTGCCCTGTCAGGGGAGCTAATGAAAAACTGTTTTTT

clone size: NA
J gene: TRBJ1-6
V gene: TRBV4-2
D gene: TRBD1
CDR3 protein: CASSPLTGDNSPLHF
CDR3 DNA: TGTGCCAGCAGCCCCTTAACAGGGGATAATTCACCCCTCCACTTT

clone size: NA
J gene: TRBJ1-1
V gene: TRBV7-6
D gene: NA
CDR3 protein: CASSSDRSNTEAFF
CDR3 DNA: TGTGCCAGCAGCTCCGACAGATCGAACACTGAAGCTTTCTTT

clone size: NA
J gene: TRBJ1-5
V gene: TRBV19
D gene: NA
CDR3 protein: CASSMLWGGNQPQHF
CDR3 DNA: TGTGCCAGTAGTATGTTATGGGGGGGCAATCAGCCCCAGCATTTT

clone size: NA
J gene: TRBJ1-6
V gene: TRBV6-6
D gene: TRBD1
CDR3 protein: CASSLIGTGYSPLHF
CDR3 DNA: TGTGCCAGCAGCCTCATCGGGACAGGGTATTCACCCCTCCACTTT

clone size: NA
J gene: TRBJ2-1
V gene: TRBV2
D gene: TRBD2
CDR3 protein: CASSTSGRANDEQFF
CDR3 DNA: TGTGCCAGCAGCACTAGCGGGAGGGCCAACGATGAGCAGTTCTTC

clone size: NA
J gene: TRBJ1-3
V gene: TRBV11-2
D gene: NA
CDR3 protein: CASSLDHGTIYF
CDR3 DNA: TGTGCCAGCAGCTTAGATCACGGCACCATATATTTT

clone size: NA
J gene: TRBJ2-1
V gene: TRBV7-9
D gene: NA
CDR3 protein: CASSPAGTPYNEQFF
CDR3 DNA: TGTGCCAGCAGCCCAGCCGGGACTCCTTACAATGAGCAGTTCTTC

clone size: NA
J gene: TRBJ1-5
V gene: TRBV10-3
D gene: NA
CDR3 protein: CATRTEQYSNQPQHF
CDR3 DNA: TGTGCCACTCGGACAGAGCAGTATAGCAATCAGCCCCAGCATTTT

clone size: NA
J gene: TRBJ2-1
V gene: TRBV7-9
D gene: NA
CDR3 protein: CASSLEPRSEGVQFF
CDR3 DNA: TGTGCCAGCAGCTTAGAACCCCGATCGGAGGGTGTGCAGTTCTTC

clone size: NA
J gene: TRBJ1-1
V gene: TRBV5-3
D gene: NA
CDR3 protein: CARRLGGPTEAFF
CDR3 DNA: TGTGCCAGAAGACTCGGAGGGCCAACTGAAGCTTTCTTT

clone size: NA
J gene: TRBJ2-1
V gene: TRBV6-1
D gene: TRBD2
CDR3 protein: CASTWVAGGDNEQFF
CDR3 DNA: TGTGCCAGCACGTGGGTGGCGGGAGGGGACAATGAGCAGTTCTTC

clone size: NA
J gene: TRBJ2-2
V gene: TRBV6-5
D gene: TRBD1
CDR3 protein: CASSPGQVHTGELFF
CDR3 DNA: TGTGCCAGCAGTCCCGGACAGGTTCACACCGGGGAGCTGTTTTTT

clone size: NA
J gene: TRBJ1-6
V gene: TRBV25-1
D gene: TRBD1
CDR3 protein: CASTDRNNSPLHF
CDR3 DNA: TGTGCCAGCACGGACAGGAATAATTCACCCCTCCACTTT

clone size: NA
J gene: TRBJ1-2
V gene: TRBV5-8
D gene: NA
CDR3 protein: CASSLTIRSDYGYTF
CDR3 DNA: TGTGCCAGCAGCTTGACGATTCGGTCGGACTATGGCTACACCTTC

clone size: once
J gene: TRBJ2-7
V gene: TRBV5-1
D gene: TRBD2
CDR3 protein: CASSLGASGSYEQYF
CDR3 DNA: TGCGCCAGCAGCTTGGGGGCTAGCGGATCCTACGAGCAGTACTTC

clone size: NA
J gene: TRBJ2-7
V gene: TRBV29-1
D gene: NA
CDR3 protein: CSASEGASYEQYF
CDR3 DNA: TGCAGCGCTTCTGAAGGGGCCTCCTACGAGCAGTACTTC

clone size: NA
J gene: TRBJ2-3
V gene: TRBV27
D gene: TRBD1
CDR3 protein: CASSPRTGTDTQYF
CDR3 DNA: TGTGCCAGCAGTCCCCGGACAGGGACAGATACGCAGTATTTT

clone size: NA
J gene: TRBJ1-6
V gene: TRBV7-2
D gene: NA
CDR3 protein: CASSLGSGSSPLHF
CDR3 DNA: TGTGCCAGCAGCTTAGGGAGTGGGTCCTCACCCCTCCACTTT

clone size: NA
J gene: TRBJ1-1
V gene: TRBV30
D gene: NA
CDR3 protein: CAWTAHRVTEAFF
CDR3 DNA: TGTGCCTGGACCGCTCATAGAGTCACTGAAGCTTTCTTT

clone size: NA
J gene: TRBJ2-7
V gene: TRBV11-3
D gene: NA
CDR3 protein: CASSFSSPGEQYF
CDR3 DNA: TGTGCCAGCAGCTTTAGCTCCCCGGGGGAGCAGTACTTC

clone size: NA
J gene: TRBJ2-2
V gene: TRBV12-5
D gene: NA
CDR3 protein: CASGFTNTGELFF
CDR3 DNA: TGTGCTAGTGGTTTCACGAACACCGGGGAGCTGTTTTTT

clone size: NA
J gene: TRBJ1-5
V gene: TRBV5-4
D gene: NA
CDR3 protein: CASSPNSDIYSNQPQHF
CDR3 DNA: TGTGCCAGCAGCCCGAATTCGGACATTTATAGCAATCAGCCCCAGCATTTT

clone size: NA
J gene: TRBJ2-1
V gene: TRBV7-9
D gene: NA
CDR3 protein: CASSRLPGSYNEQFF
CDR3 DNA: TGTGCCAGCAGTAGACTCCCCGGCTCCTACAATGAGCAGTTCTTC